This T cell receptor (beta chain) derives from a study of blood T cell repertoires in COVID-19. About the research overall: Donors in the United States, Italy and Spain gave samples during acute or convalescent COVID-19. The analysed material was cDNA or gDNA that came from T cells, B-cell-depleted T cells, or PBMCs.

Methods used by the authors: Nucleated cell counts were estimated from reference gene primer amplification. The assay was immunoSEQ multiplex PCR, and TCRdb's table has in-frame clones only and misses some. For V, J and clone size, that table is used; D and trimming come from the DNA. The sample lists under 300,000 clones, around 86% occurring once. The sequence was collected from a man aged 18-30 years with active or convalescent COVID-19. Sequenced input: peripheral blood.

The CDR3: CASSVENGWSFGETQYF. The CDR3 DNA is TGTGCCAGCAGCGTAGAAAACGGGTGGAGCTTTGGAGAGACCCAGTACTTC. The chain combines TRBV9 with TRBJ2-5; D not certain. From germline, CDR1 is SGDLS and CDR2 YYNGEE. Trimming left V 0 bases short and J 4 bases short, with 19 bases between. This CDR3 contains 17 residues.